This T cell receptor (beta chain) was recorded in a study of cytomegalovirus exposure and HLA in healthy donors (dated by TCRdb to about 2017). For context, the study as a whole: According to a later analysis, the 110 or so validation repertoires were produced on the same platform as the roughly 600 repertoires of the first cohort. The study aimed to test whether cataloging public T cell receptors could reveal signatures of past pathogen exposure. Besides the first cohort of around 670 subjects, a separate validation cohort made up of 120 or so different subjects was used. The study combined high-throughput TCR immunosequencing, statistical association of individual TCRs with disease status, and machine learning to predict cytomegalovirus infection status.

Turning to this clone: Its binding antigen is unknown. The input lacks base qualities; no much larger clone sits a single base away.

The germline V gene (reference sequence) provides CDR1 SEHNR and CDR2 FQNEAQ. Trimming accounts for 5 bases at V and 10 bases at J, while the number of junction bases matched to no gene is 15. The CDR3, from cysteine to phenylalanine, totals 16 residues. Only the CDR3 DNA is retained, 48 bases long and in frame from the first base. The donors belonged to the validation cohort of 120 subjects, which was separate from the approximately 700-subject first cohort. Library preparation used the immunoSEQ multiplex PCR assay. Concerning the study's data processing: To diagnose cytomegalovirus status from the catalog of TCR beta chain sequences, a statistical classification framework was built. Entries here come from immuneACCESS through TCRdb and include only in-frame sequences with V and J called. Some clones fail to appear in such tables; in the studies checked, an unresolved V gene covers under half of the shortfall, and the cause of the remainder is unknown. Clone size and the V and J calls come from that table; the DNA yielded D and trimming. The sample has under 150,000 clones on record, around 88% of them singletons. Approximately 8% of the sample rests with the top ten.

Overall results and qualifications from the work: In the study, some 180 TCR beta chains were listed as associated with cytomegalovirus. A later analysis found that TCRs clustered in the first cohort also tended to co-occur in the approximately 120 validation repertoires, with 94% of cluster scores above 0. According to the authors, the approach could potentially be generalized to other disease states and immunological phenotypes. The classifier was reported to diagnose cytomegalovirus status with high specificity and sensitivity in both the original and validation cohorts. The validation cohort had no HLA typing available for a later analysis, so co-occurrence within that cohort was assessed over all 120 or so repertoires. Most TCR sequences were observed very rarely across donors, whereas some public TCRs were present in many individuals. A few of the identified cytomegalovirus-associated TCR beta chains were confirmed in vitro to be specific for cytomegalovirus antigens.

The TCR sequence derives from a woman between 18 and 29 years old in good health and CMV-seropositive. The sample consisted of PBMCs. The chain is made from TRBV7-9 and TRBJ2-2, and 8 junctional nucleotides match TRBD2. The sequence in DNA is TGTGCCAGCAGCGCGAACTGGCGGGGGGCAAGGGAGGAGCTGTTTTTT. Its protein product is CASSANWRGAREELFF.